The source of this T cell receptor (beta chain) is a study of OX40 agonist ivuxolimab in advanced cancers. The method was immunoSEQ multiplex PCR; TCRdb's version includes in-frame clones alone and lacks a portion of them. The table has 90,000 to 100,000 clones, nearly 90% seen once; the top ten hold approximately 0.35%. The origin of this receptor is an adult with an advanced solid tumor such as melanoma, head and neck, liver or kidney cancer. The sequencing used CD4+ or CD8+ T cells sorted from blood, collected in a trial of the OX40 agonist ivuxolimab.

The chain's CDR3 is CASSLDSSTDTQYF. The CDR3 DNA reads TGTGCCAGCAGCTTGGACAGTAGCACAGATACGCAGTATTTT. The chain is built from TRBV11-1 and TRBJ2-3; tentative D call: TRBD1 (6 bases). Germline V gene data show CDR1 as SGHAT and CDR2 as FQDESV (reference sequence). The CDR3 covers 14 residues. The V gene lost 3 bases and the J gene lost 0 bases, with 7 bases spanning the gap.